A single sample is the source of the 22 T cell receptor beta chains below, sequenced in a study of T cells in Graves' hyperthyroidism and ophthalmopathy. RNA transcripts gave rise to amplified TCR beta CDR3 regions. The primer set for the first-round RT-PCR of the TCR CDR3 was HTBI. TCRdb recomputed calls from the multiplex PCR reads with MiXCR, one row per CDR3 protein. The sample yields 250,000 to 300,000 distinct CDR3 sequences, around 13% seen once. Sequenced input: blood. Source of these receptors: a woman aged 40 to 50 with Graves' hyperthyroidism.

This clonotype was counted a few times. The V and J genes are TRBV19 and TRBJ2-3; 8 bases fit TRBD1. V lost 9 bases, J lost 5 bases, and 10 bases stayed unmatched. The CDR3 contains 14 residues. CDR1 LNHDA and CDR2 SQIVND come from the germline V gene (reference sequence). In DNA form, the CDR3 reads TGTGCCAGCACAGGGGGACAGCCCAGAGATACGCAGTATTTT. It yields the protein CASTGGQPRDTQYF.

There are many counts of this clonotype. The chain is built from TRBV12-3 or TRBV12-4 and TRBJ1-5; 7 nucleotides align to TRBD1. CDR3 length equals 15 residues. V was pared by 5 bases and J by 6 bases, with 10 bases of the junction left unmatched. CDR3 coding DNA: TGTGCCAGCAGTCAGGGGGATGGGGGCACTCAGCCCCAGCATTTT. Its translation: CASSQGDGGTQPQHF.

The J gene is TRBJ2-7, the V gene TRBV4-2, with D tentatively TRBD1 or TRBD2 (5 bases each). Between the trimmed V and J ends, which lost 3 bases and 2 bases, there was a span of 14 bases. CDR3 length equals 15 residues. Germline V gene sequence: CDR1 LGHNA, CDR2 YNFKEQ. The CDR3, as DNA: TGTGCCAGCAGCCAGGCCCGGGGCAGGACCTACGAGCAGTACTTC. Its translation: CASSQARGRTYEQYF.

In DNA form, the CDR3 reads TGTGCCAGCAGTTTAGTCATACCAGGCGGGCCCTATAATTCACCCCTCCACTTT. This codes for CASSLVIPGGPYNSPLHF. The chain uses TRBV28 and TRBJ1-6; D not resolved. The CDR3 is 18 amino acids. V dropped 2 bases and J dropped 2 bases, with 16 bases sitting between them. The germline V gene has CDR1 MDHEN and CDR2 SYDVKM.

The chain recombines TRBV6-1 with TRBJ2-4, with 10 bases matching TRBD2. The CDR3 has 16 residues. V lost 6 bases to trimming and J lost 7 bases; unmatched junction nucleotides: 12. Looked up from germline, CDR1 is MNHNS and CDR2 is SASEGT. CDR3 amino acids: CASRDGGVAGGNIQYF. CDR3 sequence (DNA): TGTGCCAGCAGGGACGGTGGGGTAGCGGGAGGCAACATTCAGTACTTC.

Comment on this clonotype: A much larger clone lies a single base off, so this may be a read error. The rearrangement uses TRBV29-1 and TRBJ1-6; TRBD1 aligns across 7 bases. Germline V CDR1 and CDR2: SQVTM, ANQGSEA. The CDR3 runs to 13 residues. The CDR3 region is CSVRQGSDSLLHF. DNA for the CDR3: TGCAGCGTTCGACAGGGATCGGATTCACTCCTCCACTTT. The variable domain in full, with the rest retrieved from reference TRBV29-1 and TRBJ1-6, is SAVISQKPSRDICQRGTSLTIQCQVDSQVTMMFWYRQQPGQSLTLIATANQGSEATYESGFVIDKFPISRPNLTFSTLTVSNMSPEDSSIYLCSVRQGSDSLLHFGNGTRLTVT.

This clonotype was seen many times. The V gene is TRBV29-1, the J gene TRBJ2-1; possibly TRBD1 for D (6 bases). The V and J ends lost 4 bases and 4 bases respectively, with 14 bases between them. Germline lookup yields CDR1 SQVTM and CDR2 ANQGSEA. CDR3 size: 14 residues. The CDR3 reads CSVVQGAPYNEQFF. For the CDR3, the DNA is TGCAGCGTTGTACAGGGAGCACCTTACAATGAGCAGTTCTTC.

V gene TRBV20-1 combines with J gene TRBJ2-2; 12 positions match TRBD2. The V and J ends lost 3 bases and 1 base, in that order; junction bases with no gene match: 6. The CDR3 length is 17 residues. Germline V CDR1 and CDR2: DFQATT, SNEGSKA (reference sequence). This CDR3 is CSARKPGLAGNTGELFF. CDR3 sequence (DNA): TGCAGTGCTAGGAAACCGGGACTAGCGGGGAACACCGGGGAGCTGTTTTTT.

This clonotype was recorded many times. The gene calls are TRBV2 and TRBJ1-2; 7 nucleotides align to TRBD1. CDR1 and CDR2 (germline): SNHLY, FYNNEI. CDR3 length equals 14 residues. Unmatched junction bases numbered 11, after V lost 6 bases and J lost 7 bases. The CDR3 coding sequence is TGTGCCAGCAGCCTAGGACAGGTTTCGGCTGGCTACACCTTC. As protein: CASSLGQVSAGYTF.

The sample holds many counts of this clonotype. V gene TRBV15 combines with J gene TRBJ1-1, with TRBD1 as a possible D gene (5 bases). Germline CDR1 is LNHNV and CDR2 is YYDKDF (reference sequence). The germline V and J ends were trimmed by 0 bases and 1 base, with 12 bases remaining between them. The CDR3 consists of 16 residues. CDR3 region: CATSRDSGDWNTEAFF. CDR3 DNA sequence: TGTGCCACCAGCAGAGATTCGGGGGATTGGAACACTGAAGCTTTCTTT.

This clonotype came up a few times. This is likely a read error, given that the CDR3 carries no conserved phenylalanine or tryptophan at its end. V gene TRBV7-8 combines with J gene TRBJ2-2, with 12 positions matching TRBD2. This CDR3 contains 18 residues. After removal of 4 bases from V and 3 bases from J, the junction contained 9 bases not matched to a gene. Per germline, CDR1 SGHVS and CDR2 FQNEAQ. The CDR3 spells CASSSRGTSGLDTGELFL. CDR3 DNA sequence: TGTGCCAGCAGCTCCCGGGGGACTAGCGGGCTCGACACCGGGGAGCTGTTTCTT.

This clonotype appeared many times. The V call is TRBV4-2, the J call TRBJ1-2, with D uncertain. CDR3 length: 15 residues. With 2 bases removed from V and 8 bases from J, the gap between germline ends came to 18 bases. From germline, CDR1 is LGHNA and CDR2 YNFKEQ. CDR3 protein: CASSQTRDTLRGYTF. The CDR3 DNA sequence: TGTGCCAGCAGCCAAACACGAGACACTCTTAGGGGCTACACCTTC.

This clonotype was picked up a small number of times. The rearrangement links TRBV4-1 to TRBJ1-2; D unclear. In germline, CDR1 is MGHRA, CDR2 YSYEKL. CDR3 length: 16 amino acids. Trimming cost V 1 base and J 5 bases, with 17 bases left between them. The CDR3 loop is CASSQGRRGSGYGYTF. As DNA, the CDR3 is TGCGCCAGCAGCCAAGGCCGCCGCGGCAGCGGTTATGGCTACACCTTC.

Points on this clonotype: Possible read error: a much larger clone is one base away. The chain combines TRBV3-1 with TRBJ1-1, with D perhaps matching TRBD1 (5 bases). The CDR3 runs 15 residues. Germline V gives CDR1 LGHDT, CDR2 YNNKEL (reference sequence). CDR3 nucleotide sequence: TGTGCCGGCAGCCAAGCGGGGGGATTAAACACTGAAGCTTTCTTT. This codes for CAGSQAGGLNTEAFF.

This clonotype was counted ten times or more. The V call is TRBV11-3, the J call TRBJ1-2, with D unclear. Looked up from germline, CDR1 is SGHNT and CDR2 is YENEEA. Between the trimmed V and J ends, which lost 5 bases and 8 bases, there was a span of 21 bases. The CDR3 extends over 15 amino acids. The CDR3 protein is CASSALDGSSLGYTF. The CDR3 nucleotides are TGTGCCAGCAGCGCCCTGGACGGTTCCTCCCTCGGCTACACCTTC.

This clonotype was recorded at least ten times. V gene TRBV2 combines with J gene TRBJ2-5; D is perhaps TRBD2 (7 bases). Trimming took off 7 bases at V and 4 bases at J, with 13 bases between the two ends. This CDR3 comprises 13 residues. Looked up from germline, CDR1 is SNHLY and CDR2 is FYNNEI. Here the CDR3 reads CASNREGRETQYF. Written as DNA, the CDR3 is TGTGCCAGCAACAGGGAGGGGAGAGAGACCCAGTACTTC.

This clonotype was detected many times. This chain links TRBV5-1 with TRBJ2-7; TRBD1 matches at 8 bases. This CDR3 is built from 15 residues. Trimming at V came to 0 bases and at J to 0 bases, leaving 2 bases not matched to a gene. In germline, CDR1 is SGHRS, CDR2 YFSETQ. The CDR3 reads CASSLVQGGSYEQYF. The CDR3 DNA reads TGCGCCAGCAGCTTGGTACAGGGGGGCTCCTACGAGCAGTACTTC.

This clonotype was found many times. The chain links TRBV27 to TRBJ2-7; D is uncertain. CDR1 and CDR2 (germline): MNHEY, SMNVEV (reference sequence). CDR3 length: 14 amino acids. The ends were cut back, 2 bases at V and 2 bases at J, with 10 bases in the middle. CDR3 in amino acids: CASSLAGRTYEQYF. Here the CDR3 DNA reads TGTGCCAGCAGTTTAGCCGGGCGGACCTACGAGCAGTACTTC.

This clonotype was found many times. V usage is TRBV3-1 and J usage is TRBJ1-2; D uncertain. V dropped 5 bases and J dropped 8 bases, with 15 bases sitting between them. The CDR3 sequence is 13 residues long. The germline V gene has CDR1 LGHDT and CDR2 YNNKEL (reference sequence). CDR3 protein: CASSEFGSKGYTF. DNA for the CDR3: TGTGCCAGCAGCGAGTTCGGGTCCAAGGGCTACACCTTC. The full variable domain, with the rest looked up from reference TRBV3-1 and TRBJ1-2, is DTAVSQTPKYLVTQMGNDKSIKCEQNLGHDTMYWYKQDSKKFLKIMFSYNNKELIINETVPNRFSPKSPDKAHLNLHINSLELGDSAVYFCASSEFGSKGYTFGSGTRLTVV.

CDR3 residues: CASSYILAAEQFF. CDR3 DNA sequence: TGTGCCAGCAGTTATATCTTAGCGGCTGAGCAGTTCTTC. The chain links TRBV12-3 or TRBV12-4 to TRBJ2-1; a weak D match, TRBD2 (6 bases). The V gene lost 4 bases and the J gene lost 9 bases, with 13 bases spanning the gap. The CDR3 contains 13 residues.

The rearrangement uses TRBV9 and TRBJ2-1, with 10 bases that match TRBD2. Germline-derived CDR1 and CDR2 are SGDLS and YYNGEE. V lost 3 bases, J lost 6 bases, and 12 bases stayed unmatched. The CDR3 is made up of 17 amino acids. In nucleotides, the CDR3 is TGTGCCAGCAGCGCGAGCGGTACTAGCGGGGCCTTCAATGAGCAGTTCTTC. It specifies CASSASGTSGAFNEQFF.

This clonotype was picked up many times. This chain links TRBV13 with TRBJ2-3, with TRBD2 matching 13 bases. After removal of 5 bases from V and 6 bases from J, the junction contained 5 bases not matched to a gene. CDR1 and CDR2 from the germline V gene are PRHDT and FYEKMQ (reference sequence). CDR3 size: 15 residues. CDR3 loop: CASSPALAGGDTQYF. In DNA, the CDR3 is TGTGCCAGCAGCCCTGCACTAGCGGGAGGGGATACGCAGTATTTT.